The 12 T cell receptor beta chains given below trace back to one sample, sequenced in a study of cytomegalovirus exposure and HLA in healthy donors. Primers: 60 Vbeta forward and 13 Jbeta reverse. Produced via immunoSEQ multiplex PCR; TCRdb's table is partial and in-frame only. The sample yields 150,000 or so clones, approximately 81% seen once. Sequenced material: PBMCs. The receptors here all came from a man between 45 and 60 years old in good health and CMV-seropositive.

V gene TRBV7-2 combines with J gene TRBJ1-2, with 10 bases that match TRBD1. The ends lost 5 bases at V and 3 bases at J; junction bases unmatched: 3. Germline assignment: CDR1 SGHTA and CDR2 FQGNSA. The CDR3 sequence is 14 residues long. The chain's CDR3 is CASSLGTGDYGYTF. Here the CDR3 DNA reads TGTGCCAGCAGCCTCGGGACAGGGGACTATGGCTACACCTTC.

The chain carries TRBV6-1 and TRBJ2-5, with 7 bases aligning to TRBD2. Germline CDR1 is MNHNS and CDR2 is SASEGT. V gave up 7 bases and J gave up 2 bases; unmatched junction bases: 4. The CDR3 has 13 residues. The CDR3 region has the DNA TGTGCCAGCACCCCGGGAGGTCAAGAGACCCAGTACTTC. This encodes CASTPGGQETQYF.

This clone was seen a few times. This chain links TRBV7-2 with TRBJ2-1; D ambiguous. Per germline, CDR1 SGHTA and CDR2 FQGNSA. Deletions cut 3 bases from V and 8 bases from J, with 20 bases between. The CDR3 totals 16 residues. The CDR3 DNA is TGTGCCAGCAGCTTGTCAGTCGGGTATGCTGAAGATGAGCAGTTCTTC. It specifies CASSLSVGYAEDEQFF.

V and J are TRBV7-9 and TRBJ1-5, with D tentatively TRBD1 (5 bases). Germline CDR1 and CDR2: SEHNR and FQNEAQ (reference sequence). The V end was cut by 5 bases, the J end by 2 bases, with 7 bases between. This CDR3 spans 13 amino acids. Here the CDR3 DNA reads TGTGCCAGCAGCAGGGGTGGCAATCAGCCCCAGCATTTT. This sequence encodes CASSRGGNQPQHF.

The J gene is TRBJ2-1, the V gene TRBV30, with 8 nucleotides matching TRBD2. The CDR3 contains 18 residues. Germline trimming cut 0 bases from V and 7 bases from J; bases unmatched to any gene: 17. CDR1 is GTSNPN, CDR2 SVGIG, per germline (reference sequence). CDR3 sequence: CAWSVERLQRLAGNEQFF. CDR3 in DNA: TGTGCCTGGAGTGTAGAAAGGCTACAGAGGCTAGCGGGTAATGAGCAGTTCTTC. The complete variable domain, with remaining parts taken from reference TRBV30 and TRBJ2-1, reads SQTIHQWPATLVQPVGSPLSLECTVEGTSNPNLYWYRQAAGRGLQLLFYSVGIGQISSEVPQNLSASRPQDRQFILSSKKLLLSDSGFYLCAWSVERLQRLAGNEQFFGPGTRLTVL.

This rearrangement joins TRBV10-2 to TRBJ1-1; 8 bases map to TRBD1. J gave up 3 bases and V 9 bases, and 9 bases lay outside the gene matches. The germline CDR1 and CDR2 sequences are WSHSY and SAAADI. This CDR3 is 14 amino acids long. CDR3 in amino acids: CARLYGQGHTEAFF. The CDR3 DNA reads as TGCGCCAGACTATACGGACAGGGCCACACTGAAGCTTTCTTT.

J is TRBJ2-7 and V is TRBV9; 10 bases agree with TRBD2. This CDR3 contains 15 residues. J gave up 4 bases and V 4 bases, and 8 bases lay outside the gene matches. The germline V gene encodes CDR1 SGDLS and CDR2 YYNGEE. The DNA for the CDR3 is TGTGCCAGCAGCCCTCTAGCGGGAGTGGGTTACGAGCAGTACTTC. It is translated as CASSPLAGVGYEQYF. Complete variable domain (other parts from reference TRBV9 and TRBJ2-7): DSGVTQTPKHLITATGQRVTLRCSPRSGDLSVYWYQQSLDQGLQFLIQYYNGEERAKGNILERFSAQQFPDLHSELNLSSLELGDSALYFCASSPLAGVGYEQYFGPGTRLTVT.

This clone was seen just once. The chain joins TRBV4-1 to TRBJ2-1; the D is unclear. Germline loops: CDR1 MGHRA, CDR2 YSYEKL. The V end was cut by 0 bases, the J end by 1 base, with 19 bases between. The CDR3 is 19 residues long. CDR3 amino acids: CASSQDPSVGQASYNEQFF. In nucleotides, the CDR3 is TGCGCCAGCAGCCAAGATCCGTCAGTCGGCCAGGCTTCCTACAATGAGCAGTTCTTC.

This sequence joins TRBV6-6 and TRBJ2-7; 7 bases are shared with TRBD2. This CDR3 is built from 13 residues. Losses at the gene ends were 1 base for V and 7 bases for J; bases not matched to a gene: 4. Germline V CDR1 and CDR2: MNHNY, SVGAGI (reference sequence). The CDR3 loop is CASSYLGGREQYF. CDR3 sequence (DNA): TGTGCCAGCAGTTACTTGGGAGGGAGAGAGCAGTACTTC.

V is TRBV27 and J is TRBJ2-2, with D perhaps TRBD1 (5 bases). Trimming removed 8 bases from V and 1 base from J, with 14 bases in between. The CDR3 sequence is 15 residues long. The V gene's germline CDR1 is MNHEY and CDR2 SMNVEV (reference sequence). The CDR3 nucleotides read TGTGCCAGCGGCACAGGAGTAGGGAACACCGGGGAGCTGTTTTTT. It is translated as CASGTGVGNTGELFF.

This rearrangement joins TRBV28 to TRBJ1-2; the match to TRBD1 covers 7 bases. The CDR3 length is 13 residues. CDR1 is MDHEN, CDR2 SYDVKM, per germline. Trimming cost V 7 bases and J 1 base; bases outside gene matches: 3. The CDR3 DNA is TGTGCCAGCATCCCAGGGGGTAACTATGGCTACACCTTC. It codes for CASIPGGNYGYTF.

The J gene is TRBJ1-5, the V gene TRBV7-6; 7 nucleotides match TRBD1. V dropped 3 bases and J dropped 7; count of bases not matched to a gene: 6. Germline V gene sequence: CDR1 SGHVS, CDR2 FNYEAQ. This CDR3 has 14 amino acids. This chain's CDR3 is CASSFGQAQQPQHF. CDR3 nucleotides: TGTGCCAGCAGCTTCGGACAGGCCCAACAGCCCCAGCATTTT.